This is a list of T cell receptor beta chains from one sample in a study of shared T cell receptors in the human thymus. Here immunoSEQ multiplex PCR was the method, and the copy in TCRdb shows in-frame clones only, minus some. The repertoire has over 350,000 clones, 95% of them found once; the top ten carry roughly 0.021%. The sample was thymocytes. The origin of the receptors is a human donor. CDR3s include the opening cysteine and the closing phenylalanine or tryptophan. D genes are given only for firm matches. Only part of the rows carry a size: once, few, many, or a class if the clone is expanded.

>TRBV18|TRBJ2-7|NA|NA
TGTGCCAGCTCACCTTGGGACGACTCCTACGAGCAGTACTTC
CASSPWDDSYEQYF
>TRBV19|TRBJ1-2|NA|NA
TGTGCCAGTTCAGAGTTATATGGCTACACCTTC
CASSELYGYTF
>TRBV2|TRBJ2-2|NA|NA
TGTGCCAGCGGTCCATCTGGGGACATCCTTATCGCGAACACCGGGGAGCTGTTTTTT
CASGPSGDILIANTGELFF
>TRBV10-3|TRBJ2-3|NA|NA
TGTGCCATCAGTGAGTTGGGCCAAGGGGAAGCAGATACGCAGTATTTT
CAISELGQGEADTQYF
>TRBV15|TRBJ2-7|NA|TRBD2
TGTGCCACCAGCAGAGGTCCCGGTCACGGGACTAGCGTTTGCTCCTACGAGCAGTACTTC
CATSRGPGHGTSVCSYEQYF
>TRBV10-1|TRBJ2-5|once|TRBD2
TGCGCCAGCAGTGAGTCGGGCCAAGTTCGAGTGGCGGGAGTAGGGGAGACCCAGTACTTC
CASSESGQVRVAGVGETQYF
>TRBV19|TRBJ2-3|once|NA
TGTGCCAGTAGTATCAGGGACAGCACAGATACGCAGTATTTT
CASSIRDSTDTQYF
>TRBV7-2|TRBJ2-7|NA|NA
TGTGCCAGCAGCTCCGATCCGGGCTACGAGCAGTACTTC
CASSSDPGYEQYF
>TRBV19|TRBJ2-1|NA|NA
TGTGCCAGTAAGGGTGGGGACCCCGGCCCCTACAATGAGCAGTTCTTC
CASKGGDPGPYNEQFF
>TRBV29-1|TRBJ2-5|NA|NA
TGCAGCGCCGAGAGGGAGACCCAGTACTTC
CSAERETQYF
>TRBV27|TRBJ1-1|NA|NA
TGTGCCAGCAGTCCCTCTGTCCACTCCCTAAACACTGAAGCTTTCTTT
CASSPSVHSLNTEAFF
>TRBV6-1|TRBJ1-2|NA|NA
TGTGCCAGCAGTGAACGGGACATAGGAGGCTACACCTTC
CASSERDIGGYTF
>TRBV11-2|TRBJ2-6|NA|TRBD1
TGTGCCAGCAGCCCAAGGACAGGGATGGCCAACGTCCTGACTTTC
CASSPRTGMANVLTF
>TRBV2|TRBJ2-7|NA|TRBD1
TGTGCCAGCAGTGGGCGCGTAGGGACAGATAACTACGAGCAGTACTTC
CASSGRVGTDNYEQYF
>TRBV2|TRBJ2-1|NA|TRBD2
TGTGCCAGCATCGCGGACATGCTGACTAGCGGGGCTTACAATGAGCAGTTCTTC
CASIADMLTSGAYNEQFF
>TRBV7-8|TRBJ1-3|NA|NA
TGTGCCAGCAGCTTAGGCAGGGACTCTGGAAACACCATATATTTT
CASSLGRDSGNTIYF
>TRBV13|TRBJ2-3|NA|NA
TGTGCCAGCAGCTTAAGGGCTTGGCCATTGCCGGGGACAGATACGCAGTATTTT
CASSLRAWPLPGTDTQYF
>TRBV15|TRBJ2-3|NA|NA
TGTGCCACCAGCAGATCCAGGGGGGGCACAGATACGCAGTATTTT
CATSRSRGGTDTQYF
>TRBV5-4|TRBJ1-5|NA|NA
TGTGCCAGCAGCCGGAAGGGAGATAGCAATCAGCCCCAGCATTTT
CASSRKGDSNQPQHF
>TRBV4-3|TRBJ2-1|NA|NA
TGCGCCAGCAGCCAAGCCCAAGTAGAACCGGGGTGGGAGCAGTTCTTC
CASSQAQVEPGWEQFF
>TRBV11-3|TRBJ2-1|NA|TRBD1
TGTGCCAGCAGGGAGGACGGGGACAGGGGATCCAATGAGCAGTTCTTC
CASREDGDRGSNEQFF
>TRBV11-2|TRBJ2-7|NA|NA
TGTGCCAGCAGTGTCAACACCTACGAGCAGTACTTC
CASSVNTYEQYF
>TRBV19|TRBJ2-6|NA|NA
TGTGCCAGTAGTTTTTTCAGCGGCTCTGGGGCCAACGTCCTGACTTTC
CASSFFSGSGANVLTF
>TRBV4-3|TRBJ2-1|NA|TRBD2
TGCGCCAGCAGCCAAGCCCTAGCGGGTGAGACCTACAATGAGCAGTTCTTC
CASSQALAGETYNEQFF
>TRBV4-2|TRBJ2-5|NA|NA
TGTGCCAGCAGCCAACGCTTATTTGAACAGGGACTCCAAGAGACCCAGTACTTC
CASSQRLFEQGLQETQYF
>TRBV15|TRBJ2-2|NA|NA
TGTGCCACCAGCAGAGTGGGGGTGTTCACCGGGGAGCTGTTTTTT
CATSRVGVFTGELFF
>TRBV4-3|TRBJ2-4|NA|TRBD2
TGCGCCAGCAGCCACCTCACGGGAGGGGCGGGGGCCAAAAACATTCAGTACTTC
CASSHLTGGAGAKNIQYF
>TRBV5-1|TRBJ2-7|once|TRBD1
TGCGCCAGCAGCTGGCACAGGGGTTCGCGGGAGCAGTACTTC
CASSWHRGSREQYF
>TRBV20-1|TRBJ1-2|NA|NA
TGCAGTGCTAGTCGGGTGCATGGCTACACCTTC
CSASRVHGYTF
>TRBV7-6|TRBJ2-1|few|NA
TGTGCCAGCAGGCCATCGGGGTTCCACAATGAGCAGTTCTTC
CASRPSGFHNEQFF
>TRBV9|TRBJ2-1|NA|TRBD2
TGTGCCAGCAGCGTAGAAAAGACTAGCGGGGACAATGAGCAGTTCTTC
CASSVEKTSGDNEQFF
>TRBV28|TRBJ1-2|NA|NA
TGTGCCAGCAGTTTGGGAAAAGTCTATGGCTACACCTTC
CASSLGKVYGYTF
>TRBV4-3|TRBJ2-2|NA|NA
TGCGCCAGCAGCCAAGAGAGTGAGAGGGAGTTCTCCACCGGGGAGCTGTTTTTT
CASSQESEREFSTGELFF
>TRBV7-5|TRBJ2-7|NA|NA
TGTGTCAGAAGCCTACCCGAGCAGTACTTC
CVRSLPEQYF
>TRBV5-6|TRBJ2-3|NA|NA
TGTGCCAGCAGCTTTCCGTTGGCAGGGCGTCGGGATACGCAGTATTTT
CASSFPLAGRRDTQYF
>TRBV2|TRBJ1-3|NA|TRBD1
TGTGCCAGCAGCTACGGACAGGGGCCACTCCTCTCTGGAAACACCATATATTTT
CASSYGQGPLLSGNTIYF
>TRBV7-2|TRBJ2-2|NA|NA
TGTGCCAGCAGCCCCCTAGGGGACCAGCGGAACACCGGGGAGCTGTTTTTT
CASSPLGDQRNTGELFF
>TRBV10-3|TRBJ2-7|NA|NA
TGTGCCATCAGGACAGGCGTTCCTTACGAGCAGTACTTC
CAIRTGVPYEQYF
>TRBV5-1|TRBJ1-1|NA|NA
TGCGCCAGCAGCTTGGAAACTGAAGCTTTCTTT
CASSLETEAFF
>TRBV2|TRBJ2-5|once|NA
TGTGCCAGCAGTAAACGGGACTTACATCACCAGTACTTC
CASSKRDLHHQYF
>TRBV29-1|TRBJ1-1|once|TRBD1
TGCAGCGTTGAGGGACAGGGCGGCACTGAAGCTTTCTTT
CSVEGQGGTEAFF
>TRBV11-3|TRBJ2-1|once|NA
TGTGCCAGCAAAGGGACGGCATACAATGAGCAGTTCTTC
CASKGTAYNEQFF
>TRBV28|TRBJ2-5|NA|NA
TGTGCCAGCAGCTTAGGGGAGACCCAGTACTTC
CASSLGETQYF
>TRBV7-2|TRBJ2-7|NA|NA
TGTGCCAGCAGCTTTTCAGGGATCCCCTCCTACGAGCAGTACTTC
CASSFSGIPSYEQYF
>TRBV7-6|TRBJ2-7|NA|TRBD1
TGTGCCAGCAGCTCCAGACAGGGGGTCTACGAGCAGTACTTC
CASSSRQGVYEQYF
>TRBV19|TRBJ2-5|NA|TRBD2
TGTGCCACCGGACTAGCGGGAGGGGAGACCCAGTACTTC
CATGLAGGETQYF
>TRBV28|TRBJ2-3|NA|TRBD2
TGTGCCAGCAGCCCATTGGGGGGGGGCACAGATACGCAGTATTTT
CASSPLGGGTDTQYF
>TRBV25-1|TRBJ2-3|NA|TRBD1
TGTGCCAGCAGGACAGGGTTGACAGATACGCAGTATTTT
CASRTGLTDTQYF
>TRBV10-3|TRBJ2-7|NA|TRBD2
TGTGCCATCAGCGGGGGGGCCTACGAGCAGTACTTC
CAISGGAYEQYF
>TRBV5-1|TRBJ2-7|NA|TRBD2
TGCGCCAGCAGCTTGAGAGGACTAGCGGGATTACCCCCCTCCTACGAGCAGTACTTC
CASSLRGLAGLPPSYEQYF
>TRBV5-5|TRBJ2-1|NA|TRBD2
TGTGCCAGCAGCCCATCTAGCGGAATGGGGGTGAGTGAGCAGTTCTTC
CASSPSSGMGVSEQFF
>TRBV4-3|TRBJ2-1|NA|TRBD2
TGCGCCAGCAGCCATCCGGCGCGGGTGGCGGGGGGGGCAGGGAATGAGCAGTTCTTC
CASSHPARVAGGAGNEQFF
>TRBV7-6|TRBJ2-2|NA|NA
TGTGCCAGCAGCTTAGTGGGGGTTTTTGACACCGGGGAGCTGTTTTTT
CASSLVGVFDTGELFF
>TRBV28|TRBJ2-1|NA|NA
TGTGCCAGCAGTTATTCAGGGTTGGAACACAATGAGCAGTTCTTC
CASSYSGLEHNEQFF
>TRBV10-3|TRBJ2-1|NA|TRBD2
TGTGCCATCAGTGAGTCGCGGGCTAGCGGGAGGGACAATGAGCAGTTCTTC
CAISESRASGRDNEQFF
>TRBV10-1|TRBJ2-7|NA|NA
TGCGCCAGCAGTGTTGCCGGGAAAGGTCTATACGAGCAGTACTTC
CASSVAGKGLYEQYF
>TRBV7-9|TRBJ2-3|NA|TRBD2
TGTGCCAGCAGCCTACTAGCGGGAAGCACAGATACGCAGTATTTT
CASSLLAGSTDTQYF